These 16 T cell receptor beta chains originate from one sample sequenced in a study of shared clonotypes between healthy human individuals. Profiled with immunoSEQ multiplex PCR; TCRdb holds only in-frame clones, not every one. The top ten clones hold 0.36% of a sample with about 2.4 million clones, 93% of them seen once. The sequencing sample was made of naive CD4+ T cells from PBMCs. Subset meaning: CD45RA+ positively selected. The origin of the receptors is a man between 18 and 35 years old in good health. Some clones in this sample may be carry-over from other donors' samples.

In its sample, this clone was seen once. This sequence joins TRBV11-2 and TRBJ2-1; 9 bases match TRBD2. The germline gives CDR1 SGHAT, CDR2 FQNNGV. The V gene end was trimmed by 4 bases and the J gene end by 2 bases; junction bases not matched to a gene: 3. This CDR3 has 15 residues. CDR3 sequence reads: CASSSTSGPYNEQFF. Written as DNA, the CDR3 is TGTGCCAGCAGCTCGACTAGCGGACCCTACAATGAGCAGTTCTTC.

The genes are TRBV7-6 and TRBJ1-1, with D maybe TRBD1 (6 bases). The V gene's germline CDR1 is SGHVS and CDR2 FNYEAQ. V lost 5 bases and J 4 bases, leaving 11 bases between the germline ends. The length of the CDR3 is 13 residues. The CDR3: CASSRGTITEAFF. The DNA of the CDR3 is TGTGCCAGCAGCCGGGGGACAATCACTGAAGCTTTCTTT.

The chain uses TRBV7-2 and TRBJ1-5; the D is unclear. The CDR3 consists of 15 residues. The V gene's germline CDR1 is SGHTA and CDR2 FQGNSA. Trimming stripped 1 base from V and 4 bases from J, with 11 bases between. CDR3 bases: TGTGCCAGCAGCTTAGGGGGTCCCGAAAATCAGCCCCAGCATTTT. Translated, it gives CASSLGGPENQPQHF.

This clone showed up just once. The chain links TRBV7-9 to TRBJ2-3, with D possibly TRBD2 on 6 matching bases. V lost 5 bases to trimming and J lost 0 bases, with 18 bases between them. This CDR3 has 17 residues. Germline CDR1 is SEHNR and CDR2 is FQNEAQ (reference sequence). This CDR3 reads CASSLTYSGSSTDTQYF. The CDR3 region has the DNA TGTGCCAGCAGCCTCACCTATAGCGGATCTAGCACAGATACGCAGTATTTT.

Concerning this clone: Other DNA sequences within the sample encode an identical CDR3. The chain's CDR3 is CASSRTGNEQFF. CDR3 in DNA: TGTGCCAGCAGCCGTACAGGGAATGAGCAGTTCTTC. J is TRBJ2-1 and V is TRBV5-4; a possible D gene is TRBD1 (6 bases). The CDR3 spans 12 residues. The germline V gene encodes CDR1 SGHNT and CDR2 YYREEE (reference sequence). Trimming shortened V by 4 bases and J by 7 bases, and 9 bases separated the two germline ends. Combining the CDR3 with reference TRBV5-4 and TRBJ2-1 gives the whole variable domain ETGVTQSPTHLIKTRGQQVTLRCSSQSGHNTVSWYQQALGQGPQFIFQYYREEENGRGNFPPRFSGLQFPNYSSELNVNALELDDSALYLCASSRTGNEQFFGPGTRLTVL.

Concerning this clone itself: Within the sample, other DNA sequences also encode this same CDR3. V gene TRBV5-4 combines with J gene TRBJ2-2, with D uncertain. V lost 2 bases and J lost 2, with 7 bases in between. The length of the CDR3 is 14 residues. Germline CDR1 is SGHNT and CDR2 is YYREEE (reference sequence). In nucleotides, the CDR3 is TGTGCCAGCAGCTTCCGCGGAAACACCGGGGAGCTGTTTTTT. Residues: CASSFRGNTGELFF.

In this sample, this clone turned up once. The V and J genes are TRBV6-4 and TRBJ2-2; no reliable D call. The germline V gene has CDR1 MRHNA and CDR2 SNTAGT. The CDR3 loop spans 13 amino acids. V shed 2 bases and J shed 1 base, with 2 bases lying between them. The CDR3 is CASSDGNTGELFF. The CDR3 bases are TGTGCCAGCAGTGACGGGAACACCGGGGAGCTGTTTTTT.

The count of this clone is one. The chain is built from TRBV5-1 and TRBJ1-2; the D is unclear. V gave up 5 bases and J gave up 5 bases, with 25 bases separating them. Germline V CDR1 and CDR2: SGHRS, YFSETQ. The CDR3 covers 17 residues. The CDR3 region has the DNA TGCGCCAGCAGGACCAACTCGGGGTCAACCTACCAATATGGCTACACCTTC. It translates to CASRTNSGSTYQYGYTF.

This sequence joins TRBV28 and TRBJ1-4; possibly TRBD1 for D (6 bases). V was pared by 5 bases and J by 7 bases, with 20 bases between. This CDR3 is 16 amino acids long. The germline V gene encodes CDR1 MDHEN and CDR2 SYDVKM. This chain's CDR3 is CASSIPGASTAEKLFF. DNA for the CDR3: TGTGCCAGCAGTATCCCGGGGGCTTCGACGGCTGAAAAACTGTTTTTT.

The chain combines TRBV28 with TRBJ1-3; no firm D call. Germline loops: CDR1 MDHEN, CDR2 SYDVKM. V lost 1 base and J 0 bases, leaving 4 bases between the germline ends. The CDR3 extends over 14 amino acids. Here the CDR3 DNA reads TGTGCCAGCAGTTTATTAGACTCTGGAAACACCATATATTTT. It specifies CASSLLDSGNTIYF.

The chain uses TRBV5-1 and TRBJ2-6, with D hard to call. Germline CDR1 and CDR2: SGHRS and YFSETQ. The CDR3 extends over 15 amino acids. Trimming shortened V by 4 bases and J by 1 base, and 9 bases separated the two germline ends. CDR3 loop: CASSKTASGANVLTF. CDR3 nucleotides: TGCGCCAGCAGCAAGACTGCATCTGGGGCCAACGTCCTGACTTTC.

The chain uses TRBV6-1 and TRBJ1-2, with D unresolved. V was shortened by 6 bases and J by 6 bases, with 14 bases between the two germline ends. CDR3 size: 13 residues. In germline, CDR1 is MNHNS, CDR2 SASEGT. CDR3 residues: CASRGGLLDGYTF. The CDR3 DNA reads as TGTGCCAGCAGGGGCGGACTCTTAGATGGCTACACCTTC.

The gene calls are TRBV9 and TRBJ2-5; 15 bases align to TRBD2. CDR3 length equals 16 residues. With V trimmed by 4 bases and J by 5 bases, 6 bases remained unmatched. Germline CDR1 SGDLS, CDR2 YYNGEE. The chain's CDR3 is CASSPGLAGGAETQYF. CDR3 nucleotides: TGTGCCAGCAGCCCGGGACTAGCGGGAGGAGCGGAGACCCAGTACTTC.

The sample holds a few counts of this clone. The chain uses TRBV19 and TRBJ1-2, with TRBD1 matching over 9 bases. There are 18 residues in the CDR3. The J segment lost 6 bases and the V segment lost 7 bases, leaving 21 bases of the junction unmatched. The germline gives CDR1 LNHDA, CDR2 SQIVND (reference sequence). CDR3 sequence: CASTMYRDRERRLNGYTF. Here the CDR3 DNA reads TGTGCCAGTACCATGTACCGGGACAGGGAGCGACGTTTGAATGGCTACACCTTC.

The rearrangement links TRBV6-6 to TRBJ1-1; no reliable D call. V lost 7 bases to trimming and J lost 0 bases, with 12 bases between them. Germline V gene data show CDR1 as MNHNY and CDR2 as SVGAGI (reference sequence). This CDR3 comprises 14 residues. CDR3 in DNA: TGTGCCAGCAAAGGAGGGAATGTGAACACTGAAGCTTTCTTT. Translating it yields CASKGGNVNTEAFF.

About this clone itself: Other DNA sequences in the same sample also yield this CDR3. This sequence joins TRBV4-2 and TRBJ2-1, with D uncertain. Deletions cut 0 bases from V and 10 bases from J, with 10 bases between. The CDR3 is 13 amino acids. Germline V gene data show CDR1 as LGHNA and CDR2 as YNFKEQ. The CDR3: CASSQDRTSEQFF. CDR3 in DNA: TGTGCCAGCAGCCAAGATAGAACTTCCGAGCAGTTCTTC.